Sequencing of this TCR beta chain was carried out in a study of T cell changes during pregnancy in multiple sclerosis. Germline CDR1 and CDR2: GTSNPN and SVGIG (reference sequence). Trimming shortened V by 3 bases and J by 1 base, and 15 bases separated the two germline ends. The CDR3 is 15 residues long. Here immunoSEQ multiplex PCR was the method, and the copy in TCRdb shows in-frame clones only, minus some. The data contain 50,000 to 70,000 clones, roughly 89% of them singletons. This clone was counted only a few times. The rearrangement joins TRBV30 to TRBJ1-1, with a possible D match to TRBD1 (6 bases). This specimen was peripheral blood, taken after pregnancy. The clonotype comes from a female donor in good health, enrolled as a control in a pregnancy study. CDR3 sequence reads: CAWRIGRGWNTEAFF. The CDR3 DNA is TGTGCCTGGAGGATAGGCAGGGGCTGGAACACTGAAGCTTTCTTT.